These T cell receptor beta chains were read from a single sample in a study of cytomegalovirus exposure and HLA in healthy donors. The protocol was immunoSEQ multiplex PCR, while the TCRdb copy is restricted to in-frame clones and leaves out a portion. The sample has some 140,000 clones; about 80% are singletons. Sequenced sample: PBMCs. The origin of the receptors is a male donor in good health and CMV-seropositive. Both conserved end residues are part of each CDR3. A D gene is named only where the DNA matches it firmly. Size is stated for part of the rows, as once, few or many counts, or as a class when the clone is expanded.

TGTGCCAGCAGTTTAGGGGGAGGTTATGGCTACACCTTC,CASSLGGGYGYTF,-,-,TRBV28,TRBJ1-2
TGTGCCAGCAGCTTGGGACTAGCGGTCAATGAGCAGTTCTTC,CASSLGLAVNEQFF,TRBD2,-,TRBV5-4,TRBJ2-1
TGCGCCAGCAGCTTCGTTTCCGGGACAGCTAATGAAAAACTGTTTTTT,CASSFVSGTANEKLFF,TRBD1,-,TRBV5-1,TRBJ1-4
TGTGCCAGCAGTTTATCAGCAGGGTCCTACGAGCAGTACTTC,CASSLSAGSYEQYF,-,-,TRBV27,TRBJ2-7
TGCGCCAGCAGCTCTAGCGGGGGGGCCTATGAGCAGTTCTTC,CASSSSGGAYEQFF,TRBD2,-,TRBV4-1,TRBJ2-1
TGTGCCAGCAGACGGGACAGGGGCCCCTACGAGCAGTACTTC,CASRRDRGPYEQYF,TRBD1,few,TRBV6-1,TRBJ2-7
TGTGCCACCAGCAGAGAAAGGACATATTATAGCAATCAGCCCCAGCATTTT,CATSRERTYYSNQPQHF,-,-,TRBV15,TRBJ1-5
TGTGCCAGCAGCGTAGAGGGACAGGGATTCGGAAACACCATATATTTT,CASSVEGQGFGNTIYF,TRBD1,-,TRBV9,TRBJ1-3
TGTGCCAGCAGCTTAGCTAGCGGGAACACCGGGGAGCTGTTTTTT,CASSLASGNTGELFF,TRBD2,-,TRBV11-2,TRBJ2-2
TGTGCCAGTAGTACGAGTGGGGGGGAGACCCAGTACTTC,CASSTSGGETQYF,-,-,TRBV19,TRBJ2-5
TGTGCCAGTAGTATTGGCCCCGGGTACGAGCAGTACTTC,CASSIGPGYEQYF,-,-,TRBV19,TRBJ2-7
TGTGCCAGCGGACTAATGGAGATGAGTTACAATGAGCAGTTCTTC,CASGLMEMSYNEQFF,-,-,TRBV28,TRBJ2-1
TGTGCCAGCAGCCAAGGTAGCGGGAGGCGTACTGACAATGAGCAGTTCTTC,CASSQGSGRRTDNEQFF,TRBD2,-,TRBV4-2,TRBJ2-1
TGTGCCAGCAGCATAGCGGGAGGGCCTTACGAGCAGTACTTC,CASSIAGGPYEQYF,TRBD2,-,TRBV27,TRBJ2-7
TGTGCCATCAGTGAACCAGGGACAGGGGGCCGCCCCGACGACAAAACTAGCACAGATACGCAGTATTTT,CAISEPGTGGRPDDKTSTDTQYF,TRBD1,-,TRBV10-3,TRBJ2-3
TGTGCCAGCAGTTTTACAGGGACGGGCCAGCCCCAGCATTTT,CASSFTGTGQPQHF,-,-,TRBV27,TRBJ1-5